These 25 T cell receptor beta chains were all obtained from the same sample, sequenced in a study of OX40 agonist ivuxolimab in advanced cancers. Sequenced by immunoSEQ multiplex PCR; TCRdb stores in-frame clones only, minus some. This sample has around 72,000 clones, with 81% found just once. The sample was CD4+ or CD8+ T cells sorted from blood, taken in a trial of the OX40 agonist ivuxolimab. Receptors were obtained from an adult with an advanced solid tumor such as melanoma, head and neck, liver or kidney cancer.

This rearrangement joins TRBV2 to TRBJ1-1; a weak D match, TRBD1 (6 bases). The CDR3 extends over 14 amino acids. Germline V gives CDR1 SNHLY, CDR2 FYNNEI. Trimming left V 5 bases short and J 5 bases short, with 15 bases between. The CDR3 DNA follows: TGTGCCAGCAGTAAGGGGGAGAGATGGACTGAAGCTTTCTTT. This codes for CASSKGERWTEAFF.

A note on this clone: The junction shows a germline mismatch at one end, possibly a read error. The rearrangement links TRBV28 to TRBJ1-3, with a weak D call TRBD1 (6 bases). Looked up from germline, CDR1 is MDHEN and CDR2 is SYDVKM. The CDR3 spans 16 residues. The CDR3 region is CASRPAPGGHGSTIYF. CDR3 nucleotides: TGTGCCAGCAGACCAGCCCCGGGGGGCCATGGAAGCACCATATATTTT. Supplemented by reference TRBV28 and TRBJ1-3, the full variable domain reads DVKVTQSSRYLVKRTGEKVFLECVQDMDHENMFWYRQDPGLGLRLIYFSYDVKMKEKGDIPEGYSVSREKKERFSLILESASTNQTSMYLCASRPAPGGHGSTIYFGEGSWLTVV.

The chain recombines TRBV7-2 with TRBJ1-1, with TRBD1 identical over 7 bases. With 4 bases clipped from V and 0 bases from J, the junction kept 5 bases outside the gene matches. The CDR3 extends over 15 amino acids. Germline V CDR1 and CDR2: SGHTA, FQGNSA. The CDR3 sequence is CASSYSGTVNTEAFF. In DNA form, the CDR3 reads TGTGCCAGCAGCTATAGTGGGACAGTGAACACTGAAGCTTTCTTT.

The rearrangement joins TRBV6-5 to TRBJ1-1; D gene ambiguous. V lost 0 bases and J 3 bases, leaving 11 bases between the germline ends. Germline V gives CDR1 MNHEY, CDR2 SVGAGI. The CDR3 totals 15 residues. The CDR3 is CASSYSTYGYTEAFF. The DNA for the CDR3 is TGTGCCAGCAGTTACTCGACCTATGGGTACACTGAAGCTTTCTTT.

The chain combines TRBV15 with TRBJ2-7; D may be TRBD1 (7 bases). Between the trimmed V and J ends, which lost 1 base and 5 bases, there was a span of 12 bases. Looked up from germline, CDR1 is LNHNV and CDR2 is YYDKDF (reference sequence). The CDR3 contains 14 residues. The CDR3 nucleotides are TGTGCCACCAGCAGAGTCGACAGGGAGGACGAGCAGTACTTC. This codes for CATSRVDREDEQYF.

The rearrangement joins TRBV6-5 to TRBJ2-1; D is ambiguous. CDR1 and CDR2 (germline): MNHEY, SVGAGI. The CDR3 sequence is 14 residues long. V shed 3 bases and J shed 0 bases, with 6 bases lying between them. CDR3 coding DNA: TGTGCCAGCAGTTATCTGAGCTCCTACAATGAGCAGTTCTTC. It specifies CASSYLSSYNEQFF.

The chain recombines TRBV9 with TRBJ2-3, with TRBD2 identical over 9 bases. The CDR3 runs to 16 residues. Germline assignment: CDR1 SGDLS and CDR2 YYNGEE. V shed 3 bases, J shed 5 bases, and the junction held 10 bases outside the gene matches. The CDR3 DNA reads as TGTGCCAGCAGCGCCCCGGGTAGCGGGAGAAAAGATACGCAGTATTTT. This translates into CASSAPGSGRKDTQYF.

CDR3 region: CASSPQSRQATYEQYF. CDR3 nucleotides: TGTGCCAGCAGCCCTCAATCCCGGCAGGCCACCTACGAGCAGTACTTC. The gene calls are TRBV4-2 and TRBJ2-7; D not certain. Germline values: CDR1 LGHNA, CDR2 YNFKEQ. The CDR3 spans 16 residues. With 4 bases removed from V and 2 bases from J, the gap between germline ends came to 18 bases.

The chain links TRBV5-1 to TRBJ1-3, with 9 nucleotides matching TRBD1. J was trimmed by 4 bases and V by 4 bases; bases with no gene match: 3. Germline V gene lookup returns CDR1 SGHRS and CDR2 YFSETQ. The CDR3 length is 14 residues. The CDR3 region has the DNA TGCGCCAGCAGCATGGACAGGGGAGGAAACACCATATATTTT. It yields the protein CASSMDRGGNTIYF.

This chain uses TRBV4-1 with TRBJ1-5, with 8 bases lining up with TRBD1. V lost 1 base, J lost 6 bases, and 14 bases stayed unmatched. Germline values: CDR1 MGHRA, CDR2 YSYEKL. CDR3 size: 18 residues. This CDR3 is CASSQAPGGANKGQPQHF. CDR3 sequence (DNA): TGCGCCAGCAGCCAAGCGCCAGGGGGCGCGAATAAGGGTCAGCCCCAGCATTTT.

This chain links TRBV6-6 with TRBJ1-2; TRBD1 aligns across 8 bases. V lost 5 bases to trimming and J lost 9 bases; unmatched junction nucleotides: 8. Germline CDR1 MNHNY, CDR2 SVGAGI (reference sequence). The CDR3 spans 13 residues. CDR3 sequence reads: CASSRTGLFSYTF. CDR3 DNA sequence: TGTGCCAGCAGTCGGACAGGGTTGTTCAGCTACACCTTC.

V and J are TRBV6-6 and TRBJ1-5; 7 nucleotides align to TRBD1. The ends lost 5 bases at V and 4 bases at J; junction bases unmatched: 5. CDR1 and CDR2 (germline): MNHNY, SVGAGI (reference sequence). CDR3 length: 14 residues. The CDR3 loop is CASSTKQGNQPQHF. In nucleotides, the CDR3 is TGTGCCAGCAGTACCAAACAGGGGAATCAGCCCCAGCATTTT.

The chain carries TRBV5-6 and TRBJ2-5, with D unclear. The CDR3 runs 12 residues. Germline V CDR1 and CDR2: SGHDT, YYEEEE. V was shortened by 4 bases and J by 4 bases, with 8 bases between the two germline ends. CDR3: CASSLTRETQYF. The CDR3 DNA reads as TGTGCCAGCAGCCTGACCCGAGAGACCCAGTACTTC.

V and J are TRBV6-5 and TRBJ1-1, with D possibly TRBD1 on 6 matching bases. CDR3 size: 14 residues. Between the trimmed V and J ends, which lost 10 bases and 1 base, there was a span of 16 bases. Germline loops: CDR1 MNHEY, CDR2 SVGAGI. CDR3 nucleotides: TGTGCCACCCTACTCGACAGGACGAACACTGAAGCTTTCTTT. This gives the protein CATLLDRTNTEAFF.

The CDR3 region is CASSSVGESRTYEQYF. CDR3 nucleotides: TGTGCCAGTAGTAGTGTTGGGGAATCGCGAACCTACGAGCAGTACTTC. The chain is built from TRBV19 and TRBJ2-7; D is ambiguous. Germline V gene lookup returns CDR1 LNHDA and CDR2 SQIVND (reference sequence). The V end lost 4 bases, the J end lost 2 bases, and 18 bases lay between the germline ends. The CDR3 spans 16 residues.

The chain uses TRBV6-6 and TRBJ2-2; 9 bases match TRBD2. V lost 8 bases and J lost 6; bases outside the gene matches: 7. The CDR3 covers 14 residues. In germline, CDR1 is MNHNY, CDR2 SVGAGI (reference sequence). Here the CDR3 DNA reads TGTGCCAGCGGTTCTAGCGGGATAGCCGGGGAGCTGTTTTTT. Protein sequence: CASGSSGIAGELFF.

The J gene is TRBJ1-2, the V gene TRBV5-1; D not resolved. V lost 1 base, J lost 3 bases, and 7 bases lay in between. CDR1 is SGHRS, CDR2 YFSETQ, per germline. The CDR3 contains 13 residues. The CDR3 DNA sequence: TGCGCCAGCAGCTTGAGGACGGACTATGGCTACACCTTC. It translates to CASSLRTDYGYTF.

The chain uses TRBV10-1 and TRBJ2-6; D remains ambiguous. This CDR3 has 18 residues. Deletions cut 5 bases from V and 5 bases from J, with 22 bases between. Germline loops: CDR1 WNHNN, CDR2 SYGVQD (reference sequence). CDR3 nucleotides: TGCGCCAGCAGTAGAGAGCAAATCGCACAAAGTCGGGCCAACGTCCTGACTTTC. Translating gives CASSREQIAQSRANVLTF.

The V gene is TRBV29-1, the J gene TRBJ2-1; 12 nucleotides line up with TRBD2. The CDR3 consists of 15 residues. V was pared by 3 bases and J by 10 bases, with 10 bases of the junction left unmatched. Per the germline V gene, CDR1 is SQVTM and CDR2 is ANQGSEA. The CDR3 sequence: CSVDLLAGGVREQFF. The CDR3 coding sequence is TGCAGCGTTGACCTACTAGCGGGGGGCGTGCGGGAGCAGTTCTTC.

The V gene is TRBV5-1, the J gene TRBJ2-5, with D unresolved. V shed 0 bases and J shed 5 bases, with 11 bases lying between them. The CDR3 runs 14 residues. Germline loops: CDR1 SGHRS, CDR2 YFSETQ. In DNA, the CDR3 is TGCGCCAGCAGCTTGGACAGAAGTATCGAGACCCAGTACTTC. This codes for CASSLDRSIETQYF.

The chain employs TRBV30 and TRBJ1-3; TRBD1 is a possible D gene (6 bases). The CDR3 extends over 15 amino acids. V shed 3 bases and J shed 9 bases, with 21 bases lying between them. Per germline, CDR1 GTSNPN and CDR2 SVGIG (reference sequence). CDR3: CAWSSGVAIGATIYF. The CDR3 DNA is TGTGCCTGGAGCTCAGGGGTGGCTATCGGGGCCACCATATATTTT. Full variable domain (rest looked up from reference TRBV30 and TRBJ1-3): SQTIHQWPATLVQPVGSPLSLECTVEGTSNPNLYWYRQAAGRGLQLLFYSVGIGQISSEVPQNLSASRPQDRQFILSSKKLLLSDSGFYLCAWSSGVAIGATIYFGEGSWLTVV.

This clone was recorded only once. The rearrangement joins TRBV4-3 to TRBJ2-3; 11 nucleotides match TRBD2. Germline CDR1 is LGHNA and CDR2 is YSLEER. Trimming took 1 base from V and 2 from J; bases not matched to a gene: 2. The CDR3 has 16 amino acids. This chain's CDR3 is CASSQGLAGNTDTQYF. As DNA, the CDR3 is TGCGCCAGCAGCCAAGGACTAGCGGGGAACACAGATACGCAGTATTTT.

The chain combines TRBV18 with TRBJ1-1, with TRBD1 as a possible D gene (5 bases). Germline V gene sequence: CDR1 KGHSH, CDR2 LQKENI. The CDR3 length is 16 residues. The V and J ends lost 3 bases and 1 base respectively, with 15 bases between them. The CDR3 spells CASSPPRSGGNTEAFF. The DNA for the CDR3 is TGTGCCAGCTCACCGCCCCGATCCGGGGGGAACACTGAAGCTTTCTTT.

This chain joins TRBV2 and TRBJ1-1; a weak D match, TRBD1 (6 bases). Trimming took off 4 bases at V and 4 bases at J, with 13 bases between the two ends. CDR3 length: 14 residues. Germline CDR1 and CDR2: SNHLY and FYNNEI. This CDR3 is CASSVQGSPTEAFF. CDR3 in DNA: TGTGCCAGCAGTGTACAGGGAAGTCCCACTGAAGCTTTCTTT.

The CDR3 loop reads CASSSPDRPYYEQYF. CDR3 sequence (DNA): TGTGCCAGCAGCTCCCCGGACCGCCCCTACTACGAGCAGTACTTC. J is TRBJ2-7 and V is TRBV5-4; D not certain. Per germline, CDR1 SGHNT and CDR2 YYREEE (reference sequence). The CDR3 is made up of 15 amino acids. Trimming took 3 bases from V and 3 from J, leaving 16 bases between them.